Following are 32 T cell receptor beta chains from one sample sequenced in a study of T cells after posttransplantation cyclophosphamide. The protocol was immunoSEQ multiplex PCR, while the TCRdb copy is restricted to in-frame clones and leaves out a portion. The sample lists about 19,000 clones, over 95% occurring once. Cells defined as naive were viable CD3+CD4+ or CD3+CD8+ and CCR7+CD45RA+CD45RO-CD95-CD27+CD28+. Sequencing input: naive CD4+ T cells sorted from PBMCs. The origin of the receptors is a man aged 35 to 55 in good health, CMV-negative, and a related stem cell transplant donor.

CDR3 sequence (DNA): TGTGCCAGCAGCTCGGGGGGACGATCTTACGAGCAGTACTTC. Amino acid sequence: CASSSGGRSYEQYF. The V gene is TRBV5-6, the J gene TRBJ2-7; 7 bases line up with TRBD2. The CDR3 consists of 14 residues. The germline V gene has CDR1 SGHDT and CDR2 YYEEEE. V shed 3 bases and J 4 bases; nucleotides not matched to a gene: 7.

The genes are TRBV7-2 and TRBJ2-1; 10 bases are shared with TRBD2. J lost 9 bases, V lost 4 bases, and 9 bases had no gene match. The germline V gene encodes CDR1 SGHTA and CDR2 FQGNSA. This CDR3 contains 15 residues. Here the CDR3 DNA reads TGTGCCAGCAGCTCAACGCTAGCGGGAGCGGGTGAGCAGTTCTTC. It codes for CASSSTLAGAGEQFF.

The chain has TRBV7-2 and TRBJ2-5, with D uncertain. The CDR3 consists of 13 residues. V lost 6 bases to trimming and J lost 1 base, with 9 bases between them. Per the germline V gene, CDR1 is SGHTA and CDR2 is FQGNSA. CDR3 bases: TGTGCCAGCAGGAATGGAGTCCAAGAGACCCAGTACTTC. Protein product: CASRNGVQETQYF.

This clone was detected only once. The chain links TRBV5-8 to TRBJ2-1; weak D call: TRBD1 (6 bases). The CDR3 is made up of 15 amino acids. Per the germline V gene, CDR1 is SGHTS and CDR2 is YDEGEE. With 4 bases removed from V and 1 base from J, the gap between germline ends came to 12 bases. This CDR3 reads CASSRIDRSYNEQFF. CDR3 bases: TGTGCCAGCAGCCGAATTGACAGGTCCTACAATGAGCAGTTCTTC.

The J gene is TRBJ1-3, the V gene TRBV7-2; maybe TRBD1 (6 bases). V was shortened by 5 bases and J by 2 bases, with 13 bases between the two germline ends. The length of the CDR3 is 15 residues. Germline lookup yields CDR1 SGHTA and CDR2 FQGNSA. In DNA, the CDR3 is TGTGCCAGCAGCATCACAGGGTCAGCTGGAAACACCATATATTTT. It encodes CASSITGSAGNTIYF. Looking up the rest from reference TRBV7-2 and TRBJ1-3 gives the full variable domain: GAGVSQSPSNKVTEKGKDVELRCDPISGHTALYWYRQSLGQGLEFLIYFQGNSAPDKSGLPSDRFSAERTGGSVSTLTIQRTQQEDSAVYLCASSITGSAGNTIYFGEGSWLTVV.

The chain combines TRBV5-1 with TRBJ2-3; a possible D gene is TRBD2 (6 bases). Trimming took 7 bases from V and 2 from J, leaving 17 bases between them. Per the germline V gene, CDR1 is SGHRS and CDR2 is YFSETQ. The CDR3 is 15 residues long. This CDR3 is CASGPTPGATDTQYF. Written as DNA, the CDR3 is TGCGCCAGCGGACCAACTCCGGGAGCCACAGATACGCAGTATTTT.

The chain has TRBV6-5 and TRBJ1-2; D ambiguous. V lost 2 bases and J lost 8, with 12 bases in between. The CDR3 totals 13 residues. Germline CDR1 is MNHEY and CDR2 is SVGAGI. The CDR3 coding sequence is TGTGCCAGCAGTTACCACCCGAGGCAGGGCTACACCTTC. It codes for CASSYHPRQGYTF.

The V gene is TRBV9, the J gene TRBJ2-2, with D maybe TRBD2 (5 bases). This CDR3 region has 14 residues. V gave up 7 bases and J gave up 1 base, with 11 bases separating them. Germline V gives CDR1 SGDLS, CDR2 YYNGEE. The CDR3 spells CASSNGKNTGELFF. The DNA for the CDR3 is TGTGCCAGCTCCAACGGGAAGAACACCGGGGAGCTGTTTTTT.

This clone was detected only once. This chain uses TRBV6-1 with TRBJ2-7, with a possible D match to TRBD2 (5 bases). Germline CDR1 reads MNHNS; CDR2 reads SASEGT. The CDR3 is made up of 14 amino acids. Trimming cost V 2 bases and J 3 bases, with 11 bases left between them. The CDR3 DNA reads as TGTGCCAGCAGTGAACGCGGGCAGATCTACGAGCAGTACTTC. Translation: CASSERGQIYEQYF.

This chain uses TRBV4-1 with TRBJ2-5; tentatively, D is TRBD1 (6 bases). The V end lost 1 base, the J end lost 1 base, and 13 bases lay between the germline ends. Germline loops: CDR1 MGHRA, CDR2 YSYEKL. The CDR3 contains 16 residues. The CDR3 DNA reads TGCGCCAGCAGCCAAGGGGGTAGACAGGCCCAAGAGACCCAGTACTTC. It specifies CASSQGGRQAQETQYF.

The J gene is TRBJ1-2, the V gene TRBV2; 7 nucleotides match TRBD1. The CDR3 is 14 amino acids. Germline V CDR1 and CDR2: SNHLY, FYNNEI. J gave up 3 bases and V 6 bases, and 7 bases lay outside the gene matches. The CDR3 coding sequence is TGTGCCAGCAGCTCACAGGGGTGGGACTATGGCTACACCTTC. It codes for CASSSQGWDYGYTF.

This chain joins TRBV7-7 and TRBJ2-7; 8 bases are a match to TRBD2. Per the germline V gene, CDR1 is SSHAT and CDR2 is FNYEAQ (reference sequence). This CDR3 has 15 amino acids. After removal of 1 base from V and 3 bases from J, the junction contained 5 bases not matched to a gene. CDR3 residues: CASSLGTSRGYEQYF. The CDR3 region has the DNA TGTGCCAGCAGCTTAGGGACTAGCCGGGGCTACGAGCAGTACTTC.

This clone showed up just once. CDR3 in amino acids: CASSNQAGRTYEQYF. The CDR3 region has the DNA TGTGCCAGTAGTAATCAAGCGGGCCGAACCTACGAGCAGTACTTC. The chain is built from TRBV19 and TRBJ2-7, with D possibly matching TRBD2 (6 bases). V shed 4 bases and J shed 2 bases, with 15 bases lying between them. Germline V lookup: CDR1 LNHDA, CDR2 SQIVND (reference sequence). CDR3 length: 15 residues. The full variable domain, completed using reference TRBV19 and TRBJ2-7, is DGGITQSPKYLFRKEGQNVTLSCEQNLNHDAMYWYRQDPGQGLRLIYYSQIVNDFQKGDIAEGYSVSREKKESFPLTVTSAQKNPTAFYLCASSNQAGRTYEQYFGPGTRLTVT.

The V gene is TRBV9, the J gene TRBJ2-7, with 9 bases fitting TRBD1. Germline V CDR1 and CDR2: SGDLS, YYNGEE. After removal of 3 bases from V and 2 bases from J, the junction contained 3 bases not matched to a gene. The CDR3 length is 14 residues. CDR3 amino acids: CASSAGQGTYEQYF. CDR3 bases: TGTGCCAGCAGCGCCGGACAGGGGACCTACGAGCAGTACTTC.

Here the CDR3 DNA reads TGCGCCAGCAGTTGGCGCGGGACAGTTAGCACAGATACGCAGTATTTT. It codes for CASSWRGTVSTDTQYF. V is TRBV5-1 and J is TRBJ2-3; D possibly corresponds to TRBD1 (7 bases). Looked up from germline, CDR1 is SGHRS and CDR2 is YFSETQ. The CDR3 has 16 amino acids. V dropped 5 bases and J dropped 0 bases, with 16 bases sitting between them. Full variable domain (rest looked up from reference TRBV5-1 and TRBJ2-3): KAGVTQTPRYLIKTRGQQVTLSCSPISGHRSVSWYQQTPGQGLQFLFEYFSETQRNKGNFPGRFSGRQFSNSRSEMNVSTLELGDSALYLCASSWRGTVSTDTQYFGPGTRLTVL.

V gene TRBV28 combines with J gene TRBJ1-5; D remains ambiguous. The CDR3 loop spans 13 amino acids. Trimming removed 11 bases from V and 5 bases from J, with 16 bases in between. CDR1 and CDR2 (germline): MDHEN, SYDVKM. The CDR3 nucleotides are TGTGCCCATAGGATGGGGAGGGATCAGCCCCAGCATTTT. It translates to CAHRMGRDQPQHF. Full variable domain (outside the CDR3, taken from reference TRBV28 and TRBJ1-5): DVKVTQSSRYLVKRTGEKVFLECVQDMDHENMFWYRQDPGLGLRLIYFSYDVKMKEKGDIPEGYSVSREKKERFSLILESASTNQTSMYLCAHRMGRDQPQHFGDGTRLSIL.

V usage is TRBV6-1 and J usage is TRBJ2-7, with TRBD1 as a possible D gene (5 bases). The CDR3 is 15 amino acids. The V end was cut by 1 base, the J end by 2 bases, with 12 bases between. Germline V gene sequence: CDR1 MNHNS, CDR2 SASEGT. The CDR3 nucleotides read TGTGCCAGCAGTGAAGTTGTAGGGGCCGCCTACGAGCAGTACTTC. This gives the protein CASSEVVGAAYEQYF.

The gene calls are TRBV19 and TRBJ2-1; D not certain. Trimming removed 2 bases at V and 7 bases at J, with 9 bases between. Per the germline V gene, CDR1 is LNHDA and CDR2 is SQIVND (reference sequence). This CDR3 region has 13 residues. The DNA for the CDR3 is TGTGCCAGTAGTATACGTTTGAGAAATGAGCAGTTCTTC. Its protein product is CASSIRLRNEQFF. Full variable domain (rest looked up from reference TRBV19 and TRBJ2-1): DGGITQSPKYLFRKEGQNVTLSCEQNLNHDAMYWYRQDPGQGLRLIYYSQIVNDFQKGDIAEGYSVSREKKESFPLTVTSAQKNPTAFYLCASSIRLRNEQFFGPGTRLTVL.

The genes are TRBV28 and TRBJ2-3; tentative D call: TRBD2 (5 bases). The CDR3 consists of 17 residues. V gave up 3 bases and J gave up 2 bases, with 18 bases separating them. The germline V gene encodes CDR1 MDHEN and CDR2 SYDVKM. This chain's CDR3 is CASSFGVARGFTDTQYF. The CDR3 DNA sequence: TGTGCCAGCAGTTTCGGTGTAGCGAGAGGGTTCACAGATACGCAGTATTTT.

This chain links TRBV30 with TRBJ1-2; 7 positions match TRBD1. This CDR3 is 16 amino acids long. Germline trimming cut 0 bases from V and 2 bases from J; bases unmatched to any gene: 9. Germline V gene lookup returns CDR1 GTSNPN and CDR2 SVGIG (reference sequence). Here the CDR3 DNA reads TGTGCCTGGAGTGTGCGTCTCAGGGGGGAGAACTATGGCTACACCTTC. Encoded protein: CAWSVRLRGENYGYTF.

The V call is TRBV29-1, the J call TRBJ2-5; 7 nucleotides line up with TRBD1. Germline-derived CDR1 and CDR2 are SQVTM and ANQGSEA. With 3 bases clipped from V and 13 bases from J, the junction kept 17 bases outside the gene matches. The CDR3 length is 14 residues. In DNA form, the CDR3 reads TGCAGCGTTGAGAGGGGACAGAGGGTCAACAATATGTACTTC. It translates to CSVERGQRVNNMYF.

This chain links TRBV30 with TRBJ1-1; TRBD1 might be the D (5 bases). CDR3 size: 15 residues. Trimming stripped 5 bases from V and 4 bases from J, with 20 bases between. Germline CDR1 and CDR2: GTSNPN and SVGIG (reference sequence). The CDR3: CAWSTGHPEGTEAFF. The CDR3 DNA is TGTGCCTGGTCAACAGGACACCCAGAAGGCACTGAAGCTTTCTTT. Together with reference TRBV30 and TRBJ1-1, the CDR3 gives the full variable domain: SQTIHQWPATLVQPVGSPLSLECTVEGTSNPNLYWYRQAAGRGLQLLFYSVGIGQISSEVPQNLSASRPQDRQFILSSKKLLLSDSGFYLCAWSTGHPEGTEAFFGQGTRLTVV.

The chain uses TRBV11-2 and TRBJ2-1; 7 bases match TRBD2. Germline V lookup: CDR1 SGHAT, CDR2 FQNNGV. The trim removed 2 bases at V and 6 bases at J, leaving 13 bases unmatched. The CDR3 contains 17 residues. The DNA for the CDR3 is TGTGCCAGCAGCTTATGGGGCGGGAGATTCCCCGGCAATGAGCAGTTCTTC. Its protein is CASSLWGGRFPGNEQFF.

The chain recombines TRBV30 with TRBJ2-3; D is perhaps TRBD2 (5 bases). Germline values: CDR1 GTSNPN, CDR2 SVGIG (reference sequence). The CDR3 runs to 13 residues. The V gene lost 0 bases and the J gene lost 5 bases, with 9 bases spanning the gap. The CDR3 DNA reads TGTGCCTGGAGTGTACTTGCGGGAGATACGCAGTATTTT. Protein: CAWSVLAGDTQYF.

The gene calls are TRBV7-2 and TRBJ1-3; 8 bases map to TRBD1. V lost 2 bases to trimming and J lost 7 bases; unmatched junction nucleotides: 7. Per germline, CDR1 SGHTA and CDR2 FQGNSA. This CDR3 is built from 15 residues. CDR3 residues: CASSLNPGQVNTIYF. DNA of the CDR3: TGTGCCAGCAGCTTAAACCCGGGACAGGTGAACACCATATATTTT.

The V call is TRBV27, the J call TRBJ2-1; perhaps TRBD2 as D (5 bases). The V end was cut by 5 bases, the J end by 7 bases, with 18 bases between. The germline V gene encodes CDR1 MNHEY and CDR2 SMNVEV (reference sequence). The CDR3 consists of 15 residues. The CDR3 sequence is CASSPLVVSVNEQFF. For the CDR3, the DNA is TGTGCCAGCAGTCCGTTAGTAGTTAGCGTGAATGAGCAGTTCTTC.

This chain joins TRBV6-5 and TRBJ1-4, with D tentatively TRBD1 (5 bases). V was pared by 0 bases and J by 2 bases, with 10 bases between. Per the germline V gene, CDR1 is MNHEY and CDR2 is SVGAGI. The CDR3 runs 16 residues. The CDR3 DNA reads as TGTGCCAGCAGTTACTCGAGGCCAGGGACTAATGAAAAACTGTTTTTT. Translation: CASSYSRPGTNEKLFF.

This chain's CDR3 is CASSGQGAPGELFF. The CDR3 DNA follows: TGTGCCAGCAGTGGACAGGGGGCGCCCGGGGAGCTGTTTTTT. This sequence joins TRBV2 and TRBJ2-2, with 10 bases lining up with TRBD1. The CDR3 runs to 14 residues. The ends lost 4 bases at V and 6 bases at J; junction bases unmatched: 2. The germline CDR1 and CDR2 sequences are SNHLY and FYNNEI.

Written as DNA, the CDR3 is TGCGCCAGCAGGGATGGGACTTTCACTCAAGAGACCCAGTACTTC. Translation gives CASRDGTFTQETQYF. V is TRBV5-1 and J is TRBJ2-5; a weak D match, TRBD2 (6 bases). The CDR3 totals 15 residues. Germline lookup yields CDR1 SGHRS and CDR2 YFSETQ. The V end lost 5 bases, the J end lost 2 bases, and 16 bases lay between the germline ends.

The rearrangement joins TRBV7-2 to TRBJ2-3; 8 bases fit TRBD2. Trimming cost V 5 bases and J 1 base; bases outside gene matches: 14. The CDR3 totals 18 residues. Germline CDR1 SGHTA, CDR2 FQGNSA. CDR3 sequence: CASSPNLIREGRTDTQYF. The DNA of the CDR3 is TGTGCCAGCAGCCCGAACCTAATTCGGGAGGGGCGCACAGATACGCAGTATTTT.

The rearrangement uses TRBV9 and TRBJ2-7, with 11 nucleotides matching TRBD2. The germline V gene has CDR1 SGDLS and CDR2 YYNGEE. This CDR3 has 14 amino acids. With V trimmed by 3 bases and J by 2 bases, 1 base remained unmatched. This CDR3 reads CASSGLAGPYEQYF. The CDR3 region has the DNA TGTGCCAGCAGCGGACTAGCGGGACCCTACGAGCAGTACTTC.

The chain uses TRBV7-9 and TRBJ1-2, with 11 bases lining up with TRBD1. This CDR3 region has 15 residues. The V gene end was trimmed by 0 bases and the J gene end by 8 bases; junction bases not matched to a gene: 5. Germline loops: CDR1 SEHNR, CDR2 FQNEAQ (reference sequence). For the CDR3, the DNA is TGTGCCAGCAGCTTAGCTGGGACAGGGGGTATGGGCTACACCTTC. It translates to CASSLAGTGGMGYTF.